This TCR beta chain was captured in a study of regulatory T cells in long-lasting Graves disease. Study-wide context: Graves' patients diagnosed newly had used antithyroid drugs under 3 months.

V dropped 6 bases and J dropped 4 bases, with 22 bases sitting between them. CDR3 size: 16 residues. CDR1 and CDR2 from the germline V gene are MDHEN and SYDVKM. Indicated time point: newly diagnosed GD, antithyroid drugs for less than 3 months. Researchers made the TCR library from RNA that was extracted from PBMCs. With EDTA tubes as the receptacles, around 10 milliliters of peripheral blood were drawn. Relying on iRepertoire HTBI primers and Arm-PCR of CDR3 regions, the team built TCR beta libraries. TCRdb reprocessed the multiplex PCR reads via MiXCR and lists one record per CDR3 protein. Of about 320,000 distinct CDR3 sequences in the sample, 15% to 20% were seen once. This clonotype was seen at least ten times.

Sequencing used peripheral blood mononuclear cells (PBMCs), obtained at new diagnosis, from a patient treated with antithyroid drugs. The chain employs TRBV28 and TRBJ2-7, with D unresolved. The clonotype comes from a female donor with Graves disease. The CDR3 nucleotides are TGTGCCAGCAGCCCAATCCCGCCCTTAGCACGGTACGAGCAGTACTTC. This translates into CASSPIPPLARYEQYF.